This TCR beta chain was identified in a study of blood T cell repertoires in COVID-19. Using immunoSEQ multiplex PCR, the repertoire was profiled, and TCRdb retains in-frame clones only, with some absent. Of over 60,000 clones in the sample, around 76% were seen once. The germline V gene encodes CDR1 GTSNPN and CDR2 SVGIG (reference sequence). The CDR3 loop spans 12 amino acids. V was shortened by 2 bases and J by 3 bases, with 4 bases between the two germline ends. The rearrangement joins TRBV30 to TRBJ1-4; D ambiguous. The sample taken for sequencing was peripheral blood. The TCR originated in an elderly woman with acute or convalescent COVID-19. The CDR3 reads CAWSSSNEKLFF. As DNA, the CDR3 is TGTGCCTGGAGTTCCTCTAATGAAAAACTGTTTTTT.